The 7 T cell receptor beta chains given below trace back to one sample, sequenced in a study of blood T cell repertoires in COVID-19. Libraries were prepared by immunoSEQ multiplex PCR; TCRdb keeps only in-frame clonotypes and omits some of them. The sample comprises under 250,000 clones, approximately 90% of which are singletons, and less than 0.75% rests with the top ten. Specimen: peripheral blood. Receptor source: a middle-aged man with acute or convalescent COVID-19.

This clone was recorded at least ten times. Other DNA sequences in this sample translate to the same CDR3. The rearrangement uses TRBV6-4 and TRBJ1-1; 9 bases fit TRBD1. J gave up 8 bases and V 5 bases, and 6 bases lay outside the gene matches. The germline gives CDR1 MRHNA, CDR2 SNTAGT. The CDR3 runs 13 residues. This CDR3 is CASSPDRGDEAFF. Here the CDR3 DNA reads TGTGCCAGCAGTCCGGACAGGGGAGACGAAGCTTTCTTT.

This sequence joins TRBV28 and TRBJ2-1; possible D gene TRBD1, 6 bases. This CDR3 has 14 residues. CDR1 is MDHEN, CDR2 SYDVKM, per germline. The ends were cut back, 2 bases at V and 8 bases at J, with 13 bases in the middle. CDR3 nucleotide sequence: TGTGCCAGCAGTTTAGGGGGCGGAGAGTATGAGCAGTTCTTC. This codes for CASSLGGGEYEQFF.

This chain links TRBV24-1 with TRBJ2-3; 7 bases match TRBD2. CDR3 length: 13 residues. The V segment lost 9 bases and the J segment 3 bases; nucleotides outside the gene matches: 5. From germline, CDR1 is KGHDR and CDR2 SFDVKD. The CDR3 sequence: CATEAGDTDTQYF. The CDR3 bases are TGTGCCACCGAGGCGGGAGATACAGATACGCAGTATTTT.

J is TRBJ2-7 and V is TRBV11-2, with 7 bases fitting TRBD1. V dropped 5 bases and J dropped 6; count of bases not matched to a gene: 10. The CDR3 totals 14 residues. Germline V gives CDR1 SGHAT, CDR2 FQNNGV. CDR3 nucleotides: TGTGCCAGCAGCCTTAACAGGGGCGTGAGCGAGCAGTACTTC. Translation gives CASSLNRGVSEQYF.

V is TRBV18 and J is TRBJ2-7, with 9 bases lining up with TRBD1. J lost 5 bases, V lost 4 bases, and 12 bases had no gene match. CDR1 KGHSH and CDR2 LQKENI come from the germline V gene. There are 16 residues in the CDR3. DNA for the CDR3: TGTGCCAGCTCACAATCAGCCGGGACAGGGATAGACGAGCAGTACTTC. The encoded protein is CASSQSAGTGIDEQYF.

V is TRBV11-2 and J is TRBJ1-2, with a weak D call TRBD1 (5 bases). Trimming took 4 bases from V and 2 from J, leaving 17 bases between them. CDR3 size: 16 residues. From germline, CDR1 is SGHAT and CDR2 FQNNGV. CDR3 amino acids: CASSSPRGGMNYGYTF. The CDR3, as DNA: TGTGCCAGCAGCTCCCCCCGGGGGGGAATGAACTATGGCTACACCTTC.

V is TRBV4-2 and J is TRBJ1-1; no firm D call. In germline, CDR1 is LGHNA, CDR2 YNFKEQ. The CDR3 runs to 15 residues. Trimming cost V 1 base and J 0 bases, with 9 bases left between them. The CDR3 bases are TGTGCCAGCAGCCAAGGTAAACAGATGAACACTGAAGCTTTCTTT. Protein: CASSQGKQMNTEAFF.